The T cell receptor (beta chain) described here comes from a study of T cell repertoires in cytomegalovirus infection. Study conclusions and caveats: HLA-C-restricted TCR beta clonotypes specific for CMV led the ex vivo response.

MiXCR was run by TCRdb on the reads, yielding one entry per CDR3 protein. This sample has around 900,000 distinct CDR3 sequences; roughly 30% occur once, and the top ten carry over 11%. Notes on this clonotype: Its target is unknown.

Trimming cost V 8 bases and J 8 bases, with 15 bases left between them. The CDR3 covers 12 residues. The V gene is TRBV12-3 or TRBV12-4, the J gene TRBJ1-2; D remains ambiguous. The sequenced sample was cultured CD8+ T cells from PBMCs, obtained from culture after CMV antigen stimulation. This receptor was identified in a human donor in good health (CMV status not recorded). Some clones in this sample may be carry-over from other donors' samples. The CDR3: CASRGPLGGYTF. The CDR3 DNA sequence: TGTGCCAGCCGAGGACCCTTGGGGGGCTACACCTTC.